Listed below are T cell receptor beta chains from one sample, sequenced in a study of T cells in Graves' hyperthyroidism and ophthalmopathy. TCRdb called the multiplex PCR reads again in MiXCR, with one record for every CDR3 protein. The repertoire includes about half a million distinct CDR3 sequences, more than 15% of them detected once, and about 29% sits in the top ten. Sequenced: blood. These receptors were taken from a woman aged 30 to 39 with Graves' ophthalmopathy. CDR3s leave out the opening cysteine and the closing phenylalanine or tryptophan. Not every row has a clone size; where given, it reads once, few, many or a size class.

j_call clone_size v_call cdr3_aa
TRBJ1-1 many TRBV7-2 ASSPTVGGSEAF
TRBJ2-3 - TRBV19 ASSFVLAGVHTQY
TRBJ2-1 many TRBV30 AWRPKGQGGDNEQF
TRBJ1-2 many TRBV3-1 ASSQGHAPNLGYT
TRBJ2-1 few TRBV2 ASSSGTALYNEQF
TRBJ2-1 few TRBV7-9 ASSLAEGEAVDEQF
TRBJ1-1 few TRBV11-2 ASSSTRGGSEAF
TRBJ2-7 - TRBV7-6 ASSPRGVSEQY
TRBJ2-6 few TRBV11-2 ASSPTRESFSGANVLT
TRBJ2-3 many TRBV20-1 SARVPGLATDTQY
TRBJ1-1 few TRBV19 ASSRTSMYEAF
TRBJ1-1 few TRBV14 ARPQGWTEAF
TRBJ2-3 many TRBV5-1 ASSLSGLAADTQY
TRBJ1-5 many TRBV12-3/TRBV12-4 ASQDGGQPQH
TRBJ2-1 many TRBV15 ATSRDRTSGRANNEQF
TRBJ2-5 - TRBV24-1 ATSDHTTVQETQY
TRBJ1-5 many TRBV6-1 ATKETVNQPQH
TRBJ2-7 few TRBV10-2 ASGGEGGYEQY
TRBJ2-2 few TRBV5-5 ASSPDGGANTGELF
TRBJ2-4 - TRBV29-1 SAVARGRIGKNIQY
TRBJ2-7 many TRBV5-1 ASSSGPYEQY
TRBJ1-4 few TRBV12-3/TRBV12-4 ASSSTLPFTTNEKLF
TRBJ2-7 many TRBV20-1 SARPGTVDYEQY
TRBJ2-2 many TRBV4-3 ASSQDGASWQDTGELF
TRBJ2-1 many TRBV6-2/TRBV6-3 ASSKEAGGHNEQF
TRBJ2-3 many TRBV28 ASSLDGTGYSTDTQY
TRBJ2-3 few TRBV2 ASLWSGSETSTDTQY
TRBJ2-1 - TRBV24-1 ATSEAGTGRQVNEQF
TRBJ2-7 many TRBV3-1 ASSRTAGQGYEQY
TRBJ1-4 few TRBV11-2 ASSLWTEPTNEKLF
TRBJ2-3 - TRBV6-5 ASSYSGTSDTDTQY
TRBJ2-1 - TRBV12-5 ASVVSANEQF
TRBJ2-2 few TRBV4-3 ASSLTPGTGNTGELF
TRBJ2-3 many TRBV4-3 ASSQDGLAPDTQY
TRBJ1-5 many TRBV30 AWSIVGDDSNQPQH
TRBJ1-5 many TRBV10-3 AIKGKSSNQPQH
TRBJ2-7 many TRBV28 ASAENRVPGRQY
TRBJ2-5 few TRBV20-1 SALADQETQY
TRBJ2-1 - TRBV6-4 ASRTTGASGRRNEQF
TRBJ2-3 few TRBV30 AWVKRASTDAQY
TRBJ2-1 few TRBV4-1 ASSPLAGGPNEQF
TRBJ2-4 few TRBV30 AWSGGSDIQY
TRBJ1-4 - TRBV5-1 ASSANPTEKLF
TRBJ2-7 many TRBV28 ASMDRGRYEQY
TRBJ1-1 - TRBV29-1 SAGTVNTEAF
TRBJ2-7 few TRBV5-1 ASSLVGGQTSSSYEQY